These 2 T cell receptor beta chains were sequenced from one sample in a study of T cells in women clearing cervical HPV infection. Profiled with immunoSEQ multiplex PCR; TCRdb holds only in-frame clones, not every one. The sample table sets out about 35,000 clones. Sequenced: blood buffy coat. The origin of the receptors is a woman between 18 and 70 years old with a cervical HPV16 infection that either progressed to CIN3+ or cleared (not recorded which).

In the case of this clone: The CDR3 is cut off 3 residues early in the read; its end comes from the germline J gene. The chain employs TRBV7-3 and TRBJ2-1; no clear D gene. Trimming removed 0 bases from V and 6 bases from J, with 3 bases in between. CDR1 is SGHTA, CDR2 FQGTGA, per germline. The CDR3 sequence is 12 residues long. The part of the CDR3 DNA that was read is TGTGCCAGCAGCTTAACAGGCAATGAG. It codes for CASSLTGNE. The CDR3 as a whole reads CASSLTGNEQFF.

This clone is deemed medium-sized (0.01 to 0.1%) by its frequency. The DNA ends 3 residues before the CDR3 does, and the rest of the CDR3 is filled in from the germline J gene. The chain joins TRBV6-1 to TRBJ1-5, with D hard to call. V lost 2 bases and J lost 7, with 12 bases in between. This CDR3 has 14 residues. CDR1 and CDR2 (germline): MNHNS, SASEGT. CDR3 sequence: CASSERGHSQPQHF. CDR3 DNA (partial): TGTGCCAGCAGTGAAAGAGGGCATTCACAGCCC.